This TCR beta chain is drawn from a study of neurological immune-mediated disorders. Study conclusions and caveats: The level of TCR clonal expansion was highest in patients with HTLV-1-associated myelopathy and lowest in multiple sclerosis, where it fell below the level seen in healthy controls. The multiple sclerosis repertoire cluster had no association with any clinical or MRI feature. When grouped phylogenetically, the repertoires of 18 of the 34 multiple sclerosis patients fell together in one related-CDR3 cluster, which is a possible signature.

TCRdb re-called the 5' RACE reads through MiXCR, storing one row per CDR3 protein. The sample records about 66,000 distinct CDR3 sequences, around 3.9% being singletons. This clonotype was seen more than once but under ten times. What it recognizes is unknown. Germline lookup yields CDR1 DFQATT and CDR2 SNEGSKA (reference sequence). V lost 3 bases and J lost 0, with 8 bases in between. The CDR3 covers 13 residues. This TCR derives from a man in his thirties or forties with multiple sclerosis. The gene calls are TRBV20-1 and TRBJ2-5; D ambiguous. The specimen was PBMCs. The CDR3 nucleotides read TGCAGTGCTAGTAGTCTTTACCAAGAGACCCAGTACTTC. It translates to CSASSLYQETQYF.